A single sample is the source of the 26 T cell receptor beta chains below, sequenced in a study of T-cell memory formation after mild COVID-19. TCRdb re-derived calls from the 5' RACE reads in MiXCR, one entry per CDR3 protein. In the table there are under 400,000 distinct CDR3 sequences, 25% to 30% of which are singletons. The sample comprised PBMCs or a T cell subset sorted from them (not recorded which). These receptors were collected from an adult woman who had mild COVID-19 (a few samples of this study predate the infection). Cell type and time point are not known.

The genes are TRBV7-6 and TRBJ2-5; no clear D gene. The ends were cut back, 0 bases at V and 5 bases at J, with 10 bases in the middle. The germline CDR1 and CDR2 sequences are SGHVS and FNYEAQ. CDR3 length: 14 residues. The CDR3 sequence: CASSLASLGETQYF. CDR3 coding DNA: TGTGCCAGCAGCTTAGCATCCCTTGGGGAGACCCAGTACTTC.

V is TRBV19 and J is TRBJ2-1; 7 bases line up with TRBD2. J gave up 4 bases and V 7 bases, and 4 bases lay outside the gene matches. Germline V lookup: CDR1 LNHDA, CDR2 SQIVND (reference sequence). The length of the CDR3 is 13 residues. The CDR3 DNA sequence: TGTGCCAGTACTCGGGGGGAGTACAATGAGCAGTTCTTC. It translates to CASTRGEYNEQFF.

This clonotype turned up a few times. This sequence joins TRBV5-1 and TRBJ1-1; D not certain. V was shortened by 4 bases and J by 6 bases, with 13 bases between the two germline ends. The CDR3 is 13 residues long. Germline CDR1 and CDR2: SGHRS and YFSETQ. In DNA form, the CDR3 reads TGCGCCAGCAGCCTGCAGACGGTAGCTGAAGCTTTCTTT. Amino acid sequence: CASSLQTVAEAFF.

There are many counts of this clonotype. The rearrangement links TRBV12-3 or TRBV12-4 to TRBJ2-7; D uncertain. The V end was cut by 2 bases, the J end by 3 bases, with 5 bases between. The CDR3 has 12 amino acids. The CDR3 loop reads CASSLTRYEQYF. In DNA, the CDR3 is TGTGCCAGCAGTTTAACTCGCTACGAGCAGTACTTC.

This clonotype was counted between two and nine times. The V and J genes are TRBV20-1 and TRBJ2-7; TRBD1 aligns across 9 bases. The CDR3 loop spans 15 amino acids. CDR1 and CDR2 from the germline V gene are DFQATT and SNEGSKA (reference sequence). V gave up 2 bases and J gave up 5 bases; unmatched junction bases: 10. The CDR3 sequence: CSARPGQGVVDEQYF. The CDR3 region has the DNA TGCAGTGCTAGACCGGGACAGGGAGTCGTGGACGAGCAGTACTTC.

This clonotype was seen a handful of times. The V call is TRBV20-1, the J call TRBJ2-3; D is perhaps TRBD1 (5 bases). The germline CDR1 and CDR2 sequences are DFQATT and SNEGSKA (reference sequence). The length of the CDR3 is 13 residues. V was cut by 7 bases and J by 6 bases, with 17 bases left in between. In DNA form, the CDR3 reads TGCAGTGTTCGACTGGTCAAGGGGGATACGCAGTATTTT. Translated: CSVRLVKGDTQYF.

The chain links TRBV7-8 to TRBJ2-1, with D perhaps matching TRBD1 (6 bases). The CDR3 is made up of 14 amino acids. The V gene lost 2 bases and the J gene lost 3 bases, with 8 bases spanning the gap. The V gene's germline CDR1 is SGHVS and CDR2 FQNEAQ. CDR3 sequence reads: CASSLLTGYNEQFF. DNA for the CDR3: TGTGCCAGCAGCTTACTGACAGGCTACAATGAGCAGTTCTTC.

This clonotype has a handful of counts. The chain carries TRBV6-5 and TRBJ2-5; D is ambiguous. The germline CDR1 and CDR2 sequences are MNHEY and SVGAGI. The CDR3 has 15 residues. Trimming took 6 bases from V and 0 from J, leaving 14 bases between them. CDR3 sequence reads: CASSRPGPYQETQYF. The CDR3 coding sequence is TGTGCCAGCAGCCGCCCCGGCCCTTACCAAGAGACCCAGTACTTC.

This clonotype came up many times. This chain links TRBV3-1 with TRBJ2-1; tentative D call: TRBD1 (6 bases). The CDR3 extends over 13 amino acids. V dropped 4 bases and J dropped 8 bases, with 12 bases sitting between them. Germline CDR1 and CDR2: LGHDT and YNNKEL (reference sequence). The CDR3: CASSPDSRHEQFF. In DNA form, the CDR3 reads TGTGCCAGCAGCCCGGACAGTCGTCATGAGCAGTTCTTC.

The V and J genes are TRBV6-2 or TRBV6-3 and TRBJ2-7, with D possibly being TRBD1 or TRBD2 (6 bases each). Looked up from germline, CDR1 is MNHEY and CDR2 is SVGEGT. The CDR3 loop spans 15 amino acids. V lost 6 bases, J lost 2 bases, and 17 bases lay in between. The CDR3 protein is CASSRERGDPYEQYF. CDR3 coding DNA: TGTGCCAGCAGCCGGGAGAGGGGGGACCCCTACGAGCAGTACTTC.

The V call is TRBV18, the J call TRBJ1-2; the match to TRBD1 covers 7 bases. The CDR3 loop spans 14 amino acids. The trim removed 0 bases at V and 9 bases at J, leaving 7 bases unmatched. Per the germline V gene, CDR1 is KGHSH and CDR2 is LQKENI. CDR3 loop: CASSPPGTGVRYTF. CDR3 coding DNA: TGTGCCAGCTCACCACCGGGAACAGGGGTTCGCTACACCTTC.

The chain joins TRBV3-1 to TRBJ2-1; either TRBD1 or TRBD2 may fit D (6 bases each). The CDR3 totals 16 residues. V was cut by 1 base and J by 4 bases, with 14 bases left in between. CDR1 is LGHDT, CDR2 YNNKEL, per germline (reference sequence). The CDR3 sequence is CASSQANGGPYNEQFF. CDR3 coding DNA: TGTGCCAGCAGCCAAGCGAACGGGGGCCCGTACAATGAGCAGTTCTTC.

The rearrangement links TRBV29-1 to TRBJ2-7; D is undetermined. V was trimmed by 5 bases and J by 5 bases, leaving 16 bases between them. The CDR3 sequence is 13 residues long. In germline, CDR1 is SQVTM, CDR2 ANQGSEA. The chain's CDR3 is CSVQSTLQHEQYF. CDR3 bases: TGCAGCGTTCAGTCGACTCTCCAACACGAGCAGTACTTC.

The gene calls are TRBV7-8 and TRBJ2-3; D call uncertain. This CDR3 is built from 12 residues. Germline V lookup: CDR1 SGHVS, CDR2 FQNEAQ. Trimming took 2 bases from V and 9 from J, leaving 9 bases between them. CDR3 amino acids: CASSLTYETQYF. The CDR3 DNA reads as TGTGCCAGCAGCTTAACGTACGAAACGCAGTATTTT.

The chain combines TRBV7-8 with TRBJ2-1; 9 nucleotides agree with TRBD2. Germline trimming cut 5 bases from V and 10 bases from J; bases unmatched to any gene: 18. CDR1 and CDR2 from the germline V gene are SGHVS and FQNEAQ. This CDR3 region has 17 residues. For the CDR3, the DNA is TGTGCCAGCAGCCCCCCACCCGGTAGCGGGGGAAACTGGGAGCAGTTCTTC. Translating gives CASSPPPGSGGNWEQFF.

There are a few counts of this clonotype. The chain links TRBV12-3 or TRBV12-4 to TRBJ1-5; D remains ambiguous. Trimming stripped 4 bases from V and 3 bases from J, with 16 bases between. This CDR3 contains 16 residues. The CDR3 spells CASSSTYPGPNQPQHF. The CDR3 DNA is TGTGCCAGCAGTTCAACCTACCCTGGTCCCAATCAGCCCCAGCATTTT.

This clonotype was seen a handful of times. The chain couples TRBV5-1 to TRBJ2-4; the match to TRBD1 covers 7 bases. V gave up 0 bases and J gave up 1 base; unmatched junction bases: 10. This CDR3 is built from 18 residues. Germline V lookup: CDR1 SGHRS, CDR2 YFSETQ. The CDR3 reads CASSLAELTGRAKNIQYF. CDR3 sequence (DNA): TGCGCCAGCAGCTTGGCCGAATTGACAGGGCGGGCCAAAAACATTCAGTACTTC.

This clonotype has just a few counts. This chain joins TRBV29-1 and TRBJ1-2; D possibly corresponds to TRBD1 (5 bases). CDR3 length: 13 amino acids. Trimming removed 4 bases at V and 3 bases at J, with 12 bases between. CDR1 is SQVTM and CDR2 is ANQGSEA in the germline V gene. CDR3 nucleotides: TGCAGCGTTGCTTTGGGGACTTACTATGGCTACACCTTC. It translates to CSVALGTYYGYTF.

This clonotype was seen more than once but under ten times. V gene TRBV11-3 combines with J gene TRBJ2-1; possible D gene TRBD2, 5 bases. The CDR3 has 14 residues. With 7 bases removed from V and 2 bases from J, the gap between germline ends came to 12 bases. The germline CDR1 and CDR2 sequences are SGHNT and YENEEA. The DNA for the CDR3 is TGTGCCAGCATGGCCCCCGGGACCTACAATGAGCAGTTCTTC. Translating it yields CASMAPGTYNEQFF.

This clonotype was counted a few times. The chain is built from TRBV10-3 and TRBJ2-5; 13 nucleotides match TRBD2. The CDR3 loop spans 16 amino acids. The germline V gene encodes CDR1 ENHRY and CDR2 SYGVKD. V lost 8 bases to trimming and J lost 5 bases; unmatched junction nucleotides: 11. CDR3 sequence: CAIDPTSGRVFETQYF. CDR3 DNA sequence: TGTGCCATCGACCCCACTAGCGGGAGGGTCTTTGAGACCCAGTACTTC.

V usage is TRBV7-8 and J usage is TRBJ2-2, with D possibly matching TRBD1 (5 bases). Germline CDR1 SGHVS, CDR2 FQNEAQ. This CDR3 has 13 amino acids. This CDR3 is CAGQAENTGELFF. CDR3 DNA sequence: TGTGCGGGGCAAGCTGAGAACACCGGGGAGCTGTTTTTT. Full variable domain (missing parts from reference TRBV7-8 and TRBJ2-2): GAGVSQSPRYKVAKRGQDVALRCDPISGHVSLFWYQQALGQGPEFLTYFQNEAQLDKSGLPSDRFFAERPEGSVSTLKIQRTQQEDSAVYLCAGQAENTGELFFGEGSRLTVL.

J is TRBJ1-5 and V is TRBV6-5; possible D gene TRBD1, 6 bases. Germline CDR1 and CDR2: MNHEY and SVGAGI. Trimming removed 0 bases from V and 8 bases from J, with 8 bases in between. The CDR3 has 13 residues. CDR3 nucleotide sequence: TGTGCCAGCAGTTACTCGGCAGGGGAGCCCCAGCATTTT. It yields the protein CASSYSAGEPQHF.

This chain connects TRBV7-3 to TRBJ2-2; 8 bases fit TRBD1. V shed 5 bases and J 3 bases; nucleotides not matched to a gene: 8. Germline V CDR1 and CDR2: SGHTA, FQGTGA. CDR3 length equals 16 residues. In nucleotides, the CDR3 is TGTGCCAGCAGCAATGACAGGGGTTGGGACACCGGGGAGCTGTTTTTT. Protein product: CASSNDRGWDTGELFF.

This chain joins TRBV30 and TRBJ2-6, with D maybe TRBD1 (5 bases). The CDR3 contains 14 residues. CDR1 and CDR2 (germline): GTSNPN, SVGIG (reference sequence). V dropped 6 bases and J dropped 2 bases, with 11 bases sitting between them. CDR3 protein: CACQLGAGANVLTF. CDR3 coding DNA: TGTGCCTGTCAGCTAGGGGCTGGGGCCAACGTCCTGACTTTC.

This clonotype occurred a few times. V and J are TRBV6-1 and TRBJ2-2, with 7 bases lining up with TRBD1. V shed 6 bases, J shed 1 base, and the junction held 8 bases outside the gene matches. Germline V CDR1 and CDR2: MNHNS, SASEGT. The length of the CDR3 is 16 residues. CDR3 bases: TGTGCCAGCAGGTGGACAGGCCGGGTGAACACCGGGGAGCTGTTTTTT. Its protein is CASRWTGRVNTGELFF.

In nucleotides, the CDR3 is TGTGCCAGCAGCTCAACATCCAGGGCCTACGAGCAGTACTTC. It translates to CASSSTSRAYEQYF. The chain recombines TRBV11-2 with TRBJ2-7; possible D gene TRBD1, 5 bases. The CDR3 is made up of 14 amino acids. CDR1 SGHAT and CDR2 FQNNGV come from the germline V gene. With 4 bases removed from V and 2 bases from J, the gap between germline ends came to 12 bases.